One T cell receptor beta chain is described in this entry. The antigen this receptor binds is unknown. Base qualities are missing; no much larger clone stands one base away. These data belong to a study of shared clonotypes between healthy human individuals (TCRdb year 2020). Regarding the complete study: A couple of women and a few men aged 18 to 49 years were included in the cohort. Between about 0.9 and 8.9 billion PBMCs per donor were obtained by leukapheresis. To increase sequencing depth and limit assay-specific biases, different laboratories used diverse techniques to prepare libraries and sequence TCR repertoires. For each donor, CD4 naive and CD4 memory were each run on three plates, CD8 naive on two plates, and CD8 memory on one plate. To estimate repertoire size and how much clonotypes are shared between individuals, the study performed deep sequencing of blood TCR repertoires from a handful of healthy adults. Broader findings and caveats from the paper: The genetic and exposure-history diversity represented was limited by the small number of donors. Sampling was limited to blood, and TCR repertoires in tissue likely differ from TCR repertoires in blood. Pairwise subsampling indicated that sequencing depth was expected to affect the degree of clonotype sharing among donors. Compared with non-shared clonotypes, the clonotypes found in all four sorted-subset donors had higher generation probabilities. Even with the large sequencing depth, rarefaction of the sorted-subset datasets indicated that sequencing was incomplete. Naive subsets generally had larger estimated clonotype richness than memory subsets. When a handful of donors were compared, the shared fraction of clonotypes was approximately 5% for naive CD4, 3.5% for naive CD8, more than 2% for memory CD4, and 0.4% for memory CD8.

Healthy HIV-negative adults with no recently reported acute infections or vaccinations were included as donors. All donors were Caucasian adults living in Nashville, Tennessee, USA. Magnetic negative selection was used to enrich CD4+ T cells, after which naive cells were positively selected on CD45RA and the negative fraction became the memory subset. Blood was collected by leukapheresis, and PBMCs were isolated by Ficoll-Histopaque density gradient centrifugation and then cryopreserved in liquid nitrogen vapor phase. Analytical flow cytometry was used to check the purity and quantity of every magnetically sorted T cell population. Genomic DNA was isolated from each sorted fraction and quantified by UV absorbance on a Nanodrop 2000c. Using the deep immunoSEQ assay, TCR CDR3 regions were amplified from genomic DNA by multiplex PCR. Extracted genomic DNA from each cell subset was spread evenly across all wells of several immunoSEQ 96-well plates, with each plate serving as a replicate. Each replicate PCR for sorted subsets received 150 to 250 ng genomic DNA, equal to about 30,000 T cell genomes. Purified libraries were quantified with a Qubit 3.0 fluorometer, sized on a Bioanalyzer 2100, and re-quantified with the KAPA Library Quantification kit. Every immunoSEQ 96-well plate was sequenced on a dedicated single-read 150-cycle Illumina NextSeq 550 flow cell. As for the authors' bioinformatics: Because only junctional sequences without quality scores were contained in the immunoSEQ output, filtering matching that applied to full-length reads could not be performed. To assign V/J genes and CDR3, sequences were annotated against IMGT germline references using PyIR, a Python wrapper for IgBLAST v1.9. Reads were removed for weak V/J assignments (E-value above 1e-6), missing CDR3, stop codons, out-of-frame junctions, or ambiguous translated residues. A V3J clonotype was defined by an identical inferred V gene, J gene, and CDR3 amino acid sequence. The percentage overlap between two repertoires was calculated by dividing the number of shared unique clonotypes by the size of the smaller repertoire. Richness of each repertoire was evaluated using RTK rarefaction, the Chao1 estimator, and Recon v2.1 estimates of unobserved clonotypes. OLGA was used to compute generation probabilities for all TCRbeta clonotypes that the gDNA method yielded from a few donors. The clones in this table, taken by TCRdb from immuneACCESS, are in-frame only. Not every clone is retained; where verified, under half of the shortfall comes from an unresolved V gene, and the cause of the rest is unknown. V, J and clone size are taken as reported in that table, and D and trimming were inferred from the DNA itself. The sample table records about 2.4 million clones; over 85% of these occur just once. 0.36% of the sample comes from the top ten.

Measured from the cysteine to the phenylalanine, the CDR3 is 14 residues long. CDR3 DNA is the only sequence kept; it has 42 bases, read in frame from the first base. Sequences MNHNS (CDR1) and SASEGT (CDR2) are obtained from the germline V gene. This TCR derives from a man aged 18 to 35 in good health. Some clones in this sample may be carry-over from other donors' samples. The chain is made from TRBV6-1 and TRBJ2-5; TRBD1 is possibly the D segment (5 matching bases). The J call may be faulty, since TRBJ2-7 better matches the DNA end. The specimen was naive CD4+ T cells from PBMCs. The cell subset or site label here, explained by the study, means: CD45RA+ positively selected. The DNA reads as follows: TGTGCCAGCAGTGGGAAAGGGGTCCACTACGAGCAGTACTTC. Its product reads: CASSGKGVHYEQYF.